Many counts were recorded for the clone carrying this T cell receptor beta chain. The table came from immunoSEQ multiplex PCR; TCRdb's copy has only in-frame clones and leaves some out. The repertoire has about 330,000 clones, approximately 88% of them found once; the top ten carry approximately 9.9%. These data are taken from a study of blood T cell repertoires in COVID-19. Study at large: Collection of acute and convalescent COVID-19 samples took place in the United States, Italy and Spain. T cells, B-cell-depleted T cells, or PBMCs provided the cDNA or gDNA that served as material.

Germline CDR1 is LNHDA and CDR2 is SQIVND (reference sequence). The V gene end was trimmed by 5 bases and the J gene end by 3 bases; junction bases not matched to a gene: 4. The CDR3 spans 15 residues. This receptor was obtained from a man between 25 and 39 years old with COVID-19, enrolled during active disease. The chain is built from TRBV19 and TRBJ2-2, with 9 bases lining up with TRBD1. The sequenced sample was peripheral blood. The CDR3 region is CASSARDRDTGELFF. The CDR3 DNA follows: TGTGCCAGTAGTGCCCGGGACAGGGACACCGGGGAGCTGTTTTTT.